Sequencing of this TCR beta chain was carried out in a study of T-cell memory formation after mild COVID-19. Overall study: Across donors, TCR clusters were largely donor specific. Whole-study results and caveats: Day 15 to 85 contractors were CD4/CD8 balanced; later expanders leaned CD4+. The study found contracting CD4+ clones mainly in CM and EM and contracting CD8+ clones in EMRA.

The germline CDR1 and CDR2 sequences are SGHTA and FQGNSA. The CDR3 length is 14 residues. Trimming pared 3 bases from V and 4 bases from J, leaving 11 bases between. TCRdb fed the 5' RACE reads into MiXCR, producing one record per CDR3 protein. The sample shows 350,000 to 500,000 distinct CDR3 sequences, approximately 19% of them seen only once. Comments on this clonotype: Its antigen is undetermined.

This clonotype originated in a man aged 18 to 35 who had mild COVID-19 (a few samples of this study predate the infection). Cell type and time point are not known. This chain joins TRBV7-2 and TRBJ2-3, with D perhaps matching TRBD2 (5 bases). Material for sequencing was PBMCs or a T cell subset sorted from them (not recorded which). For the CDR3, the DNA is TGTGCCAGCAGCTTGGGCGGGCGGGCAGATACGCAGTATTTT. It encodes CASSLGGRADTQYF.